The 14 T cell receptor beta chains given below trace back to one sample, sequenced in a study of molecular identifiers for immune sequencing clone quantification (dated by TCRdb to between 2017 and 2018). Libraries were constructed by PCR. The sample was run on an Illumina HiSeq 4000. The raw public reads went through TCRdb reprocessing: fastp at Q25, MiXCR clone calling, in-frame beta chains kept. Here each entry gathers all rows of one CDR3 protein and keeps the most common genes and DNA. The sample table contains more than 50,000 distinct CDR3 sequences; only one count was recorded for over 15% of them. Together, the top ten hold about 1.5% of the sample. Sample: naive CD8+ T cells from blood, with Jurkat cell RNA spiked in. The cell subset or site label on this specimen signifies: FACS-sorted CD8+CD4-CCR7+CD45RA+ naive T cells. The receptor set was obtained from a human donor in good health. Some libraries in this study had Jurkat cell RNA spiked in.

This clonotype was counted many times. V usage is TRBV19 and J usage is TRBJ1-2; D not certain. The CDR3 covers 11 residues. Trimming took 5 bases from V and 7 from J, leaving 8 bases between them. Germline CDR1 is LNHDA and CDR2 is SQIVND (reference sequence). For the CDR3, the DNA is TGTGCCAGTAGTCATTATAGTGGCTACACCTTC. This encodes CASSHYSGYTF.

This clonotype came up many times. The chain joins TRBV14 to TRBJ2-7; 8 bases fit TRBD1. Trimming at V came to 4 bases and at J to 3 bases, leaving 8 bases not matched to a gene. Germline lookup yields CDR1 SGHDN and CDR2 FVKESK. The CDR3 totals 15 residues. CDR3 in amino acids: CASSPRDRIFYEQYF. The CDR3 DNA reads TGTGCCAGCAGCCCCCGGGACAGGATCTTCTACGAGCAGTACTTC.

This clonotype showed up many times. V and J are TRBV20-1 and TRBJ2-7; TRBD1 matches at 9 bases. Germline V gene data show CDR1 as DFQATT and CDR2 as SNEGSKA (reference sequence). The V segment lost 5 bases and the J segment 2 bases; nucleotides outside the gene matches: 13. The CDR3 covers 16 residues. CDR3 sequence (DNA): TGCAGTGCTCTGATACCCCGGACAGGGGTTACCTACGAGCAGTACTTC. This codes for CSALIPRTGVTYEQYF.

In this sample, this clonotype turned up many times. The genes are TRBV7-9 and TRBJ1-1; D remains unclear. The CDR3 is 15 amino acids. V dropped 4 bases and J dropped 4 bases, with 16 bases sitting between them. Germline V gives CDR1 SEHNR, CDR2 FQNEAQ (reference sequence). The CDR3 nucleotides read TGTGCCAGCAGCTCAACAGCGCTGCCCGCCACTGAAGCTTTCTTT. It codes for CASSSTALPATEAFF.

This clonotype was seen ten or more times. The chain recombines TRBV2 with TRBJ2-7, with TRBD1 matching over 8 bases. CDR3 size: 15 residues. The V segment lost 5 bases and the J segment 7 bases; nucleotides outside the gene matches: 13. The germline V gene encodes CDR1 SNHLY and CDR2 FYNNEI. In DNA form, the CDR3 reads TGTGCCAGCAGTTCCACAGGGGGTACCTCCGAGGAGCAGTACTTC. It specifies CASSSTGGTSEEQYF.

This clonotype was seen at least ten times. The chain links TRBV4-1 to TRBJ2-1; 7 bases line up with TRBD2. The V gene's germline CDR1 is MGHRA and CDR2 YSYEKL. The length of the CDR3 is 16 residues. V gave up 2 bases and J gave up 3 bases; unmatched junction bases: 7. The DNA of the CDR3 is TGCGCCAGCAGCCAAACCAAGATAGCGGGCTACAATGAGCAGTTCTTC. This codes for CASSQTKIAGYNEQFF.

V is TRBV29-1 and J is TRBJ2-7; 9 nucleotides line up with TRBD1. The CDR3 loop spans 14 amino acids. Per germline, CDR1 SQVTM and CDR2 ANQGSEA. V trimming: 1 base; J trimming: 5 bases; junction bases outside the gene matches: 6. The CDR3 is CSVEAAGTGNEQYF. The CDR3 DNA reads as TGCAGCGTTGAAGCGGCCGGGACAGGGAACGAGCAGTACTTC.

This clonotype was counted only a few times. V and J are TRBV12-3 or TRBV12-4 and TRBJ2-1; D gene unclear. The CDR3 is 11 amino acids. Trimming removed 6 bases at V and 5 bases at J, with 5 bases between. CDR3 sequence: CASRANNEQFF. In DNA, the CDR3 is TGTGCCAGCAGAGCAAACAATGAGCAGTTCTTC.

This clonotype was counted many times. The genes are TRBV7-2 and TRBJ2-7, with TRBD2 identical over 7 bases. Germline V gene lookup returns CDR1 SGHTA and CDR2 FQGNSA. Germline trimming cut 4 bases from V and 1 base from J; bases unmatched to any gene: 7. This CDR3 is built from 15 residues. As DNA, the CDR3 is TGTGCCAGCAGCTCGACAAGCGGGGTGTCCTACGAGCAGTACTTC. It yields the protein CASSSTSGVSYEQYF.

About this clonotype: A clone one base away is much larger, so this may be a read error. The chain couples TRBV6-6 to TRBJ2-5; TRBD1 is a possible D gene (5 bases). CDR3 length: 16 amino acids. Germline V gives CDR1 MNHNY, CDR2 SVGAGI (reference sequence). Trimming stripped 2 bases from V and 2 bases from J, with 15 bases between. The CDR3 spells CASSYHHPRQQETQYF. CDR3 nucleotide sequence: TGTGCCAGCAGTTACCACCACCCGAGACAGCAAGAGACCCAGTACTTC.

This clonotype was seen ten or more times. The genes are TRBV15 and TRBJ1-5; no reliable D call. Germline assignment: CDR1 LNHNV and CDR2 YYDKDF (reference sequence). The CDR3 is made up of 12 amino acids. V was pared by 5 bases and J by 1 base, with 3 bases between. DNA of the CDR3: TGTGCCACCAGCCCGAGCAATCAGCCCCAGCATTTT. This codes for CATSPSNQPQHF.

This clonotype was counted at least ten times. V gene TRBV7-6 combines with J gene TRBJ1-4; possible D gene TRBD1, 5 bases. There are 14 residues in the CDR3. The ends were cut back, 1 base at V and 8 bases at J, with 11 bases in the middle. The germline V gene encodes CDR1 SGHVS and CDR2 FNYEAQ. CDR3 region: CASSLVPEGEKLFF. The CDR3 DNA follows: TGTGCCAGCAGCTTAGTCCCGGAGGGGGAAAAACTGTTTTTT.

This clonotype was counted only a few times. J is TRBJ2-1 and V is TRBV20-1; D not certain. The ends were cut back, 3 bases at V and 0 bases at J, with 9 bases in the middle. Germline-derived CDR1 and CDR2 are DFQATT and SNEGSKA (reference sequence). The CDR3 totals 14 residues. CDR3 amino acids: CSASSQSSYNEQFF. The CDR3 DNA is TGCAGTGCTAGTTCCCAAAGCTCCTACAATGAGCAGTTCTTC.

This clonotype was recorded many times. CDR3 amino acids: CASSSLGDPAEAFF. CDR3 DNA sequence: TGTGCCAGCAGCTCGTTGGGGGACCCGGCTGAAGCTTTCTTT. The gene calls are TRBV7-9 and TRBJ1-1, with a tentative D call TRBD1 (5 bases). Trimming stripped 4 bases from V and 6 bases from J, with 15 bases between. The CDR3 sequence is 14 residues long. Germline V CDR1 and CDR2: SEHNR, FQNEAQ (reference sequence).